The 21 T cell receptor beta chains reported below all come from one sample, sequenced in a study of blood T cell repertoires in COVID-19 (dated by TCRdb to the early 2020s). Library preparation was by the immunoSEQ multiplex PCR assay. TCRdb mirrors the immuneACCESS table, restricted to in-frame sequences. Some clones are absent from its copies; in checked studies, under half trace to an unresolved V gene, and the reason for the others is unknown. Here the sample has around 190,000 clones; around 88% occur a single time. The top ten clones comprise around 6% of the sample. The material sequenced was PBMCs or T cells enriched from blood (not recorded which). These receptors all stem from a man in his forties or fifties with acute COVID-19.

The chain joins TRBV5-5 to TRBJ2-5; 9 bases line up with TRBD1. This CDR3 region has 15 residues. J was trimmed by 4 bases and V by 5 bases; bases with no gene match: 9. Germline V gene lookup returns CDR1 SGHKS and CDR2 YYEKEE (reference sequence). The CDR3 coding sequence is TGTGCCAGCAGATCGACAGGGGGGTGGACAGAGACCCAGTACTTC. Its translation: CASRSTGGWTETQYF. The full variable domain, its missing parts supplied by reference TRBV5-5 and TRBJ2-5, is DAGVTQSPTHLIKTRGQQVTLRCSPISGHKSVSWYQQVLGQGPQFIFQYYEKEERGRGNFPDRFSARQFPNYSSELNVNALLLGDSALYLCASRSTGGWTETQYFGPGTRLLVL.

The genes are TRBV27 and TRBJ2-1; D is possibly TRBD1 (6 bases). Trimming removed 9 bases from V and 8 bases from J, with 20 bases in between. The CDR3 is 14 amino acids. CDR1 and CDR2 from the germline V gene are MNHEY and SMNVEV (reference sequence). CDR3 nucleotides: TGTGCCAGATGGATTACGGAACAGGGTGATGAGCAGTTCTTC. Protein: CARWITEQGDEQFF.

This clone was found a few times. The chain is built from TRBV28 and TRBJ2-3; 16 bases align to TRBD2. CDR3 length: 17 residues. Germline V CDR1 and CDR2: MDHEN, SYDVKM. V shed 6 bases and J 4 bases; nucleotides not matched to a gene: 7. CDR3 nucleotide sequence: TGTGCCAGCAGCCGAGGGACTAGCGGGAGGGCTGCAGATACGCAGTATTTT. Translation: CASSRGTSGRAADTQYF.

This rearrangement joins TRBV7-8 to TRBJ1-1; D not certain. This CDR3 region has 13 residues. Trimming stripped 3 bases from V and 0 bases from J, with 5 bases between. The germline V gene encodes CDR1 SGHVS and CDR2 FQNEAQ. The DNA for the CDR3 is TGTGCCAGCAGCTTGTCGGTGAACACTGAAGCTTTCTTT. This translates into CASSLSVNTEAFF.

The rearrangement joins TRBV5-4 to TRBJ2-3, with 10 bases fitting TRBD2. CDR3 length: 17 residues. Germline-derived CDR1 and CDR2 are SGHNT and YYREEE (reference sequence). Trimming removed 0 bases from V and 0 bases from J; junction bases left unmatched: 4. The CDR3 region is CASSLEGLAASTDTQYF. Here the CDR3 DNA reads TGTGCCAGCAGCTTGGAAGGACTAGCGGCTAGCACAGATACGCAGTATTTT.

The chain carries TRBV29-1 and TRBJ2-3, with D unclear. Per the germline V gene, CDR1 is SQVTM and CDR2 is ANQGSEA. With 1 base removed from V and 3 bases from J, the gap between germline ends came to 11 bases. The CDR3 extends over 14 amino acids. The CDR3 protein is CSVEGQTRTDTQYF. Written as DNA, the CDR3 is TGCAGCGTTGAAGGTCAGACCAGGACAGATACGCAGTATTTT.

This clone showed up just once. The gene calls are TRBV29-1 and TRBJ2-5; D not resolved. V was pared by 7 bases and J by 3 bases, with 15 bases between. This CDR3 spans 13 amino acids. Germline values: CDR1 SQVTM, CDR2 ANQGSEA. The CDR3 here is CSAGVWAKETQYF. The CDR3 DNA reads as TGCAGCGCGGGCGTTTGGGCAAAAGAGACCCAGTACTTC.

This clone was counted a few times. This chain uses TRBV25-1 with TRBJ1-3; D remains ambiguous. Germline V gene lookup returns CDR1 MGHDK and CDR2 SYGVNS. The CDR3 extends over 10 amino acids. Trimming pared 8 bases from V and 7 bases from J, leaving 6 bases between. CDR3 coding DNA: TGTGCCAGCGAGGCGAACACCATATATTTT. It translates to CASEANTIYF.

The genes are TRBV19 and TRBJ1-1, with a weak D call TRBD1 (5 bases). CDR3 length equals 15 residues. The V and J ends lost 3 bases and 1 base respectively, with 12 bases between them. The V gene's germline CDR1 is LNHDA and CDR2 SQIVND (reference sequence). The DNA of the CDR3 is TGTGCCAGTAGTATCGGAGGGGTACGGAACACTGAAGCTTTCTTT. Translation gives CASSIGGVRNTEAFF.

V and J are TRBV27 and TRBJ2-1, with D possibly TRBD2 on 5 matching bases. V gave up 6 bases and J gave up 0 bases, with 12 bases separating them. CDR3 length equals 15 residues. Germline V lookup: CDR1 MNHEY, CDR2 SMNVEV (reference sequence). The CDR3 DNA reads TGTGCCAGCAGGGGTAGCGTAAGCTCCTACAATGAGCAGTTCTTC. As protein: CASRGSVSSYNEQFF.

V gene TRBV10-1 combines with J gene TRBJ2-1; D might be TRBD2 (5 bases). CDR3 length equals 15 residues. The germline CDR1 and CDR2 sequences are WNHNN and SYGVQD (reference sequence). V lost 5 bases to trimming and J lost 4 bases, with 15 bases between them. The CDR3 reads CASSLRSSGYNEQFF. The CDR3, as DNA: TGCGCCAGCAGTCTCAGGTCAAGCGGTTACAATGAGCAGTTCTTC.

V and J are TRBV30 and TRBJ2-5; 12 positions agree with TRBD2. The ends lost 0 bases at V and 8 bases at J; junction bases unmatched: 22. CDR1 is GTSNPN and CDR2 is SVGIG in the germline V gene (reference sequence). This CDR3 contains 20 residues. The CDR3 region is CAWSVRLQGTSGLRGRTQYF. In nucleotides, the CDR3 is TGTGCCTGGAGTGTACGACTACAGGGGACTAGCGGGCTTCGGGGGCGAACCCAGTACTTC. The whole variable domain, filled in from reference TRBV30 and TRBJ2-5, reads SQTIHQWPATLVQPVGSPLSLECTVEGTSNPNLYWYRQAAGRGLQLLFYSVGIGQISSEVPQNLSASRPQDRQFILSSKKLLLSDSGFYLCAWSVRLQGTSGLRGRTQYFGPGTRLLVL.

This clone was found a few times. This rearrangement joins TRBV19 to TRBJ1-5, with no clear D. V lost 5 bases and J lost 3, with 8 bases in between. Germline CDR1 is LNHDA and CDR2 is SQIVND (reference sequence). The CDR3 is 13 residues long. The CDR3 coding sequence is TGTGCCAGTAGTTGGCGGGACAATCAGCCCCAGCATTTT. It codes for CASSWRDNQPQHF.

The count of this clone is one. This chain joins TRBV19 and TRBJ1-5, with D unclear. Trimming shortened V by 3 bases and J by 5 bases, and 8 bases separated the two germline ends. Germline V gene lookup returns CDR1 LNHDA and CDR2 SQIVND (reference sequence). The CDR3 consists of 13 residues. As DNA, the CDR3 is TGTGCCAGTAGTATGGAGGGCTATCAGCCCCAGCATTTT. Its protein product is CASSMEGYQPQHF. The full variable domain, its missing parts supplied by reference TRBV19 and TRBJ1-5, is DGGITQSPKYLFRKEGQNVTLSCEQNLNHDAMYWYRQDPGQGLRLIYYSQIVNDFQKGDIAEGYSVSREKKESFPLTVTSAQKNPTAFYLCASSMEGYQPQHFGDGTRLSIL.

The chain links TRBV10-3 to TRBJ2-7; 11 bases match TRBD2. The junction had 9 bases not matched to a gene; V was cut back by 3 bases and J by 2 bases. The germline V gene encodes CDR1 ENHRY and CDR2 SYGVKD. This CDR3 has 17 residues. Here the CDR3 reads CAISEAGLAVLAYEQYF. The CDR3 DNA reads TGTGCCATCAGTGAAGCGGGACTAGCGGTCCTCGCCTACGAGCAGTACTTC.

The chain couples TRBV27 to TRBJ2-3; a possible D gene is TRBD1 (6 bases). V lost 6 bases, J lost 6 bases, and 13 bases lay in between. Germline assignment: CDR1 MNHEY and CDR2 SMNVEV (reference sequence). The CDR3 runs 13 residues. The CDR3 nucleotides are TGTGCCAGCAGAATCACAGGGCCCGATACGCAGTATTTT. Translation: CASRITGPDTQYF.

Points on this clone: Other nucleotide sequences in the sample specify the same CDR3. The chain joins TRBV5-1 to TRBJ2-5; weak D call: TRBD1 (5 bases). Trimming left V 3 bases short and J 2 bases short, with 8 bases between. This CDR3 comprises 13 residues. Germline CDR1 is SGHRS and CDR2 is YFSETQ. The CDR3 bases are TGCGCCAGCAGCTCCCAGGGACAAGAGACCCAGTACTTC. It encodes CASSSQGQETQYF.

The table lists this clone with a few counts. The rearrangement joins TRBV12-5 to TRBJ1-2; 10 bases line up with TRBD1. CDR1 is LGHNT and CDR2 is FRNRAP in the germline V gene. After removal of 6 bases from V and 2 bases from J, the junction contained 6 bases not matched to a gene. The CDR3 spans 15 residues. The chain's CDR3 is CASGPDRGRNYGYTF. Here the CDR3 DNA reads TGTGCTAGTGGACCAGACAGGGGGCGCAACTATGGCTACACCTTC.

This chain connects TRBV7-3 to TRBJ2-1; 8 bases match TRBD2. Germline CDR1 reads SGHTA; CDR2 reads FQGTGA. The CDR3 length is 15 residues. V was clipped by 1 base and J by 5 bases; unmatched bases: 4. The CDR3 is CASSLSSSGNNEQFF. The DNA for the CDR3 is TGTGCCAGCAGCTTAAGCAGTAGCGGGAACAATGAGCAGTTCTTC.

V gene TRBV5-4 combines with J gene TRBJ2-3, with 8 bases that match TRBD1. The CDR3 runs 15 residues. Germline values: CDR1 SGHNT, CDR2 YYREEE (reference sequence). Unmatched junction bases numbered 5, after V lost 0 bases and J lost 5 bases. The CDR3 here is CASSLAGTGLDTQYF. The CDR3 DNA follows: TGTGCCAGCAGCTTGGCGGGGACAGGTCTAGATACGCAGTATTTT.

This chain joins TRBV28 and TRBJ2-1, with D possibly being TRBD2 (5 bases). The CDR3 covers 12 residues. CDR1 and CDR2 (germline): MDHEN, SYDVKM. V was trimmed by 6 bases and J by 6 bases, leaving 9 bases between them. CDR3 DNA sequence: TGTGCCAGCAGCCCGGAGGTCAATGAGCAGTTCTTC. It specifies CASSPEVNEQFF.